Listed here are 25 T cell receptor beta chains from one sample, sequenced in a study of human T cells and chemical hapten exposure. The time point denotes: patch test 3, about 24 weeks after DPC sensitization. Treatment specified: therapeutic diphenylcyclopropenone sensitization with weekly scalp DPC. TCRdb re-called the RACE reads through MiXCR, storing one row per CDR3 protein. The table shows more than 95,000 distinct CDR3 sequences, with 25% to 35% occurring only once. The specimen comprised whole blood, sampled in connection with sensitization to the hapten diphenylcyclopropenone (DPC). Every receptor here comes from a man between 35 and 55 years old with alopecia areata. Some clones in this sample may be carry-over from other donors' samples.

The V gene is TRBV12-3 or TRBV12-4, the J gene TRBJ2-7, with a possible D match to TRBD2 (6 bases). CDR3 length: 14 amino acids. The V gene lost 8 bases and the J gene lost 2 bases, with 16 bases spanning the gap. The CDR3 DNA sequence: TGTGCCAGCGCCGGGGAGGACACTGCCTACGAGCAGTACTTC. It codes for CASAGEDTAYEQYF.

The rearrangement uses TRBV28 and TRBJ2-5, with D perhaps TRBD1 or TRBD2 (5 bases each). The V end was cut by 3 bases, the J end by 3 bases, with 17 bases between. Germline V lookup: CDR1 MDHEN, CDR2 SYDVKM. CDR3 length: 16 residues. CDR3 bases: TGTGCCAGCAGTTTTGGGGGTCGTGTGGCGAAAGAGACCCAGTACTTC. Encoded protein: CASSFGGRVAKETQYF.

The chain combines TRBV21-1 with TRBJ1-6; the DNA was not compared with TRBD1, the D call given in the table. TRBV21-1 is listed as a pseudogene. This CDR3 has 17 residues. This CDR3 reads CASSKEPWTGRVSPLHF. The DNA for the CDR3 is TGTGCCAGCAGCAAAGAACCATGGACAGGGAGGGTTTCACCCCTCCACTTT.

The rearrangement links TRBV12-3 or TRBV12-4 to TRBJ1-5; D ambiguous. The length of the CDR3 is 15 residues. V lost 2 bases, J lost 2 bases, and 10 bases lay in between. The chain's CDR3 is CASSLWGFGNQPQHF. For the CDR3, the DNA is TGTGCCAGCAGTTTATGGGGATTCGGCAATCAGCCCCAGCATTTT.

The J gene is TRBJ1-1, the V gene TRBV6-6, with D hard to call. The germline V gene encodes CDR1 MNHNY and CDR2 SVGAGI (reference sequence). The CDR3 runs 11 residues. Trimming shortened V by 5 bases and J by 4 bases, and 5 bases separated the two germline ends. DNA of the CDR3: TGTGCCAGCAGTCGAGCCACTGAAGCTTTCTTT. Residues: CASSRATEAFF.

The chain has TRBV5-6 and TRBJ2-5; 14 bases line up with TRBD2. V dropped 5 bases and J dropped 5; count of bases not matched to a gene: 5. The CDR3 loop spans 15 amino acids. Germline lookup yields CDR1 SGHDT and CDR2 YYEEEE. As DNA, the CDR3 is TGTGCCAGCAGACAGACTAGCGGGAGGGAGGAGACCCAGTACTTC. Protein sequence: CASRQTSGREETQYF. The full variable domain, rest sourced from reference TRBV5-6 and TRBJ2-5, is DAGVTQSPTHLIKTRGQQVTLRCSPKSGHDTVSWYQQALGQGPQFIFQYYEEEERQRGNFPDRFSGHQFPNYSSELNVNALLLGDSALYLCASRQTSGREETQYFGPGTRLLVL.

The J gene is TRBJ2-5, the V gene TRBV29-1; tentatively, D is TRBD1 (5 bases). Germline V gives CDR1 SQVTM, CDR2 ANQGSEA. V was cut by 2 bases and J by 4 bases, with 11 bases left in between. This CDR3 is built from 13 residues. CDR3 DNA sequence: TGCAGCGTTGAAAAGGGGCCGGGAGAGACCCAGTACTTC. It encodes CSVEKGPGETQYF. Looking up the rest from reference TRBV29-1 and TRBJ2-5 gives the full variable domain: SAVISQKPSRDICQRGTSLTIQCQVDSQVTMMFWYRQQPGQSLTLIATANQGSEATYESGFVIDKFPISRPNLTFSTLTVSNMSPEDSSIYLCSVEKGPGETQYFGPGTRLLVL.

The chain is built from TRBV4-1 and TRBJ2-3, with TRBD2 identical over 9 bases. Germline CDR1 and CDR2: MGHRA and YSYEKL. The CDR3 loop spans 17 amino acids. V lost 2 bases and J lost 2; bases outside the gene matches: 8. The CDR3, as DNA: TGCGCCAGCAGCCAAACAGCTGGCGGGAGGGTCACAGATACGCAGTATTTT. Encoded protein: CASSQTAGGRVTDTQYF.

This chain connects TRBV6-5 to TRBJ1-1; a possible D gene is TRBD1 (6 bases). CDR1 is MNHEY, CDR2 SVGAGI, per germline. V shed 6 bases and J shed 5 bases, with 19 bases lying between them. The CDR3 runs to 15 residues. Here the CDR3 reads CASSRDRPGTTEAFF. The CDR3 DNA sequence: TGTGCCAGCAGCCGAGACAGGCCCGGAACGACTGAAGCTTTCTTT.

This clonotype has a handful of counts. The V and J genes are TRBV20-1 and TRBJ1-3; D remains unclear. The length of the CDR3 is 15 residues. V was trimmed by 2 bases and J by 0 bases, leaving 11 bases between them. The germline V gene has CDR1 DFQATT and CDR2 SNEGSKA (reference sequence). The CDR3 sequence is CSARKPTGSGNTIYF. CDR3 in DNA: TGCAGTGCTAGAAAACCGACGGGCTCTGGAAACACCATATATTTT.

The chain joins TRBV28 to TRBJ1-5; no firm D call. Trimming left V 5 bases short and J 0 bases short, with 14 bases between. Germline values: CDR1 MDHEN, CDR2 SYDVKM. This CDR3 has 16 amino acids. CDR3 amino acids: CASSPTRILSNQPQHF. CDR3 DNA sequence: TGTGCCAGCAGTCCCACCAGGATCCTTAGCAATCAGCCCCAGCATTTT.

The chain uses TRBV7-2 and TRBJ1-1, with TRBD1 matching over 7 bases. This CDR3 has 14 residues. Losses at the gene ends were 5 bases for V and 0 bases for J; bases not matched to a gene: 3. Germline lookup yields CDR1 SGHTA and CDR2 FQGNSA. The CDR3 DNA reads as TGTGCCAGCAGCCGGGACAGCATGAACACTGAAGCTTTCTTT. It specifies CASSRDSMNTEAFF.

The rearrangement uses TRBV28 and TRBJ2-7; a possible D gene is TRBD2 (5 bases). Germline lookup yields CDR1 MDHEN and CDR2 SYDVKM. Trimming stripped 2 bases from V and 4 bases from J, with 12 bases between. This CDR3 spans 14 amino acids. This chain's CDR3 is CASSLRRRTYEQYF. CDR3 bases: TGTGCCAGCAGTTTACGGCGGCGGACTTACGAGCAGTACTTC. The whole variable domain, filled in from reference TRBV28 and TRBJ2-7, reads DVKVTQSSRYLVKRTGEKVFLECVQDMDHENMFWYRQDPGLGLRLIYFSYDVKMKEKGDIPEGYSVSREKKERFSLILESASTNQTSMYLCASSLRRRTYEQYFGPGTRLTVT.

This clonotype occurred many times. The CDR3 does not close with the conserved phenylalanine or tryptophan, likely indicating a read error. Because the CDR3's place on the DNA is in doubt, the DNA is left out and the CDR3 is given as listed by TCRdb. The chain combines TRBV29-1 with TRBJ2-1; the table's TRBD2 call for D was not verified on the DNA. Counting both end residues, the CDR3 totals 12 amino acids. The germline V gene has CDR1 SQVTM and CDR2 ANQGSEA. The CDR3 reads CSVEEGSGRSDV.

This clonotype was picked up a small number of times. This rearrangement joins TRBV18 to TRBJ1-5; D is possibly TRBD1 (5 bases). Germline CDR1 KGHSH, CDR2 LQKENI. The CDR3 totals 14 residues. V shed 0 bases and J shed 4 bases, with 7 bases lying between them. The CDR3 region has the DNA TGTGCCAGCTCACCACCGCAGGGAAATCAGCCCCAGCATTTT. It codes for CASSPPQGNQPQHF.

This clonotype has at least ten counts. The CDR3 region is CSARFRAGELFF. The CDR3, as DNA: TGCAGTGCTAGATTCCGCGCCGGGGAGCTGTTTTTT. The rearrangement joins TRBV20-1 to TRBJ2-2; D unclear. V lost 2 bases and J 6 bases, leaving 7 bases between the germline ends. CDR1 is DFQATT and CDR2 is SNEGSKA in the germline V gene (reference sequence). The CDR3 totals 12 residues.

This chain connects TRBV28 to TRBJ1-5; D is uncertain. The V end lost 8 bases, the J end lost 1 base, and 3 bases lay between the germline ends. The germline CDR1 and CDR2 sequences are MDHEN and SYDVKM. This CDR3 spans 11 amino acids. The CDR3 DNA reads TGTGCCAGCGGCAGCAATCAGCCCCAGCATTTT. It translates to CASGSNQPQHF. Supplemented by reference TRBV28 and TRBJ1-5, the full variable domain reads DVKVTQSSRYLVKRTGEKVFLECVQDMDHENMFWYRQDPGLGLRLIYFSYDVKMKEKGDIPEGYSVSREKKERFSLILESASTNQTSMYLCASGSNQPQHFGDGTRLSIL.

This clonotype turned up a few times. The chain has TRBV10-3 and TRBJ1-1, with 8 bases identical to TRBD1. The junction had 11 bases not matched to a gene; V was cut back by 0 bases and J by 2 bases. The CDR3 extends over 18 amino acids. CDR1 and CDR2 from the germline V gene are ENHRY and SYGVKD. In nucleotides, the CDR3 is TGTGCCATCAGTGAGTCTCGATCCGGGACAGGAATAAACACTGAAGCTTTCTTT. This gives the protein CAISESRSGTGINTEAFF.

Only a few counts were recorded for this clonotype. J is TRBJ1-6 and V is TRBV20-1; TRBD1 might be the D (6 bases). The germline CDR1 and CDR2 sequences are DFQATT and SNEGSKA (reference sequence). There are 15 residues in the CDR3. Trimming removed 3 bases at V and 6 bases at J, with 15 bases between. The CDR3 coding sequence is TGCAGTGCTAGGGACGGGGGGGGCGGTAATTCACCCCTCCACTTT. Its translation is CSARDGGGGNSPLHF.

The chain combines TRBV6-6 with TRBJ2-7; TRBD1 might be the D (5 bases). Trimming took off 0 bases at V and 0 bases at J, with 12 bases between the two ends. In germline, CDR1 is MNHNY, CDR2 SVGAGI (reference sequence). The CDR3 covers 16 residues. The DNA for the CDR3 is TGTGCCAGCAGTTACTCAGACAGCCGAGTCTCCTACGAGCAGTACTTC. This codes for CASSYSDSRVSYEQYF.

The rearrangement joins TRBV6-5 to TRBJ2-5; no firm D call. V shed 1 base and J shed 0 bases, with 12 bases lying between them. Germline CDR1 and CDR2: MNHEY and SVGAGI. CDR3 length: 16 amino acids. CDR3 nucleotide sequence: TGTGCCAGCAGTTACTTCCCAACAGCGTACCAAGAGACCCAGTACTTC. Residues: CASSYFPTAYQETQYF.

The sample holds a few counts of this clonotype. This sequence joins TRBV18 and TRBJ2-5, with D perhaps being TRBD1 or TRBD2 (5 bases each). V was cut by 5 bases and J by 4 bases, with 8 bases left in between. Germline CDR1 and CDR2: KGHSH and LQKENI. The CDR3 runs 12 residues. For the CDR3, the DNA is TGTGCCAGCTCAACGGGGCCAGAGACCCAGTACTTC. This translates into CASSTGPETQYF.

This clonotype was detected only a few times. This sequence joins TRBV16 and TRBJ1-5; no clear D gene. The V end lost 0 bases, the J end lost 1 base, and 7 bases lay between the germline ends. This CDR3 comprises 15 residues. Germline CDR1 KGHSY, CDR2 FQNENV. The DNA for the CDR3 is TGTGCCAGCAGCCAATCGGTGGGCAGCAATCAGCCCCAGCATTTT. Its translation: CASSQSVGSNQPQHF. Full variable domain (outside the CDR3, taken from reference TRBV16 and TRBJ1-5): GEEVAQTPKHLVRGEGQKAKLYCAPIKGHSYVFWYQQVLKNEFKFLISFQNENVFDETGMPKERFSAKCLPNSPCSLEIQATKLEDSAVYFCASSQSVGSNQPQHFGDGTRLSIL.

The chain couples TRBV2 to TRBJ1-5; 9 positions agree with TRBD1. Trimming removed 7 bases from V and 4 bases from J; junction bases left unmatched: 8. CDR1 and CDR2 from the germline V gene are SNHLY and FYNNEI. The CDR3 covers 15 residues. The CDR3 here is CASKELGTGNQPQHF. Here the CDR3 DNA reads TGTGCCAGCAAGGAATTAGGGACAGGGAATCAGCCCCAGCATTTT.

This clonotype was picked up a small number of times. The gene calls are TRBV20-1 and TRBJ1-5; 11 bases match TRBD1. Germline CDR1 and CDR2: DFQATT and SNEGSKA (reference sequence). This CDR3 comprises 17 residues. The trim removed 4 bases at V and 2 bases at J, leaving 10 bases unmatched. Written as DNA, the CDR3 is TGCAGTGCTAAGGGACAGGGGGTAATTCGGGGCAATCAGCCCCAGCATTTT. Protein product: CSAKGQGVIRGNQPQHF.